Each of the 8 T cell receptor beta chains below was sequenced from the same sample in a study of CD8+ T cells in alopecia areata. Extracted RNA was reverse transcribed into cDNA, the sequencing template. Measured with immunoSEQ multiplex PCR; TCRdb has only the in-frame clones, and not every one. The sample shows approximately 42,000 clones, roughly 65% of them seen only once. The sample's treatment: oral pan-JAK inhibitor, 5-10 mg twice daily. Here the sequenced sample was CD8+ T cells sorted from blood, taken at week 4, from a patient treated with tofacitinib. The source of these receptors is a human donor with alopecia areata.

This clone has a single count. V and J are TRBV29-1 and TRBJ2-7; maybe TRBD2 (6 bases). V was shortened by 7 bases and J by 3 bases, with 16 bases between the two germline ends. The germline V gene has CDR1 SQVTM and CDR2 ANQGSEA. This CDR3 region has 13 residues. The CDR3 nucleotides read TGCAGCGCCGGGAACCGGGACTGCTACGAGCAGTACTTC. Translated, it gives CSAGNRDCYEQYF.

V and J are TRBV23-1 and TRBJ1-5; 8 bases match TRBD1. TRBV23-1 is an ORF, with its function uncertain. J gave up 3 bases and V 8 bases, and 15 bases lay outside the gene matches. CDR3 length equals 17 residues. The CDR3 DNA is TGCGCCAGCGCCGACAGGGGTAATGTAGGGTTCAATCAGCCCCAGCATTTT. This sequence encodes CASADRGNVGFNQPQHF.

J is TRBJ1-2 and V is TRBV29-1, with D possibly being TRBD1 (5 bases). Germline CDR1 reads SQVTM; CDR2 reads ANQGSEA. CDR3 size: 11 residues. Trimming left V 7 bases short and J 6 bases short, with 12 bases between. The CDR3 region has the DNA TGCAGCGCACTGGCGGGACATGGCTACACCTTC. It yields the protein CSALAGHGYTF. Together with reference TRBV29-1 and TRBJ1-2, the CDR3 gives the full variable domain: SAVISQKPSRDICQRGTSLTIQCQVDSQVTMMFWYRQQPGQSLTLIATANQGSEATYESGFVIDKFPISRPNLTFSTLTVSNMSPEDSSIYLCSALAGHGYTFGSGTRLTVV.

This clone occurred a few times. The CDR3 sequence: CASSLRTANQPQHF. CDR3 in DNA: TGTGCCAGCAGCCTTCGGACAGCCAATCAGCCCCAGCATTTT. The rearrangement links TRBV5-5 to TRBJ1-5; tentative D call: TRBD1 (6 bases). The CDR3 totals 14 residues. Trimming stripped 4 bases from V and 3 bases from J, with 11 bases between. The germline V gene encodes CDR1 SGHKS and CDR2 YYEKEE (reference sequence).

This sequence joins TRBV5-1 and TRBJ2-7; maybe TRBD1 (5 bases). CDR1 SGHRS and CDR2 YFSETQ come from the germline V gene. V lost 5 bases, J lost 3 bases, and 18 bases lay in between. There are 15 residues in the CDR3. This chain's CDR3 is CASSFRVQGNYEQYF. The CDR3 bases are TGCGCCAGCAGTTTCAGGGTCCAGGGAAACTACGAGCAGTACTTC.

This chain links TRBV29-1 with TRBJ1-1; D gene unclear. Germline V CDR1 and CDR2: SQVTM, ANQGSEA. V shed 3 bases and J shed 1 base, with 3 bases lying between them. This CDR3 region has 11 residues. CDR3 in DNA: TGCAGCGTTGAGTGGAACACTGAAGCTTTCTTT. This sequence encodes CSVEWNTEAFF. Combining the CDR3 with reference TRBV29-1 and TRBJ1-1 gives the whole variable domain SAVISQKPSRDICQRGTSLTIQCQVDSQVTMMFWYRQQPGQSLTLIATANQGSEATYESGFVIDKFPISRPNLTFSTLTVSNMSPEDSSIYLCSVEWNTEAFFGQGTRLTVV.

The rearrangement links TRBV5-1 to TRBJ2-1, with D tentatively TRBD2 (5 bases). Trimming removed 1 base from V and 0 bases from J, with 8 bases in between. In germline, CDR1 is SGHRS, CDR2 YFSETQ. The CDR3 is 15 residues long. The chain's CDR3 is CASSLQRSSYNEQFF. The CDR3, as DNA: TGCGCCAGCAGCTTGCAGCGGAGCTCCTACAATGAGCAGTTCTTC.

The rearrangement uses TRBV25-1 and TRBJ2-1; D perhaps matches TRBD1 (6 bases). The CDR3 runs to 12 residues. Looked up from germline, CDR1 is MGHDK and CDR2 is SYGVNS. The germline V and J ends were trimmed by 6 bases and 6 bases, with 9 bases remaining between them. CDR3 in DNA: TGTGCCAGCAGAGGGGGAGCCAATGAGCAGTTCTTC. Translation gives CASRGGANEQFF.